This TCR beta chain was identified during a study of breast tumors, draining lymph nodes, adjacent tissues. The CDR3 has 12 residues. Germline V lookup: CDR1 DFQATT, CDR2 SNEGSKA (reference sequence). Trimming cost V 4 bases and J 7 bases, with 11 bases left between them. TCRdb re-derived calls from the multiplex PCR reads in MiXCR, one entry per CDR3 protein. The sample records under 75,000 distinct CDR3 sequences, around 52% being singletons. The source material was breast tumor tissue. The chain has TRBV20-1 and TRBJ1-5; no clear D. The TCR sequence derives from a female donor with breast cancer. Some clones in this sample may be carry-over from other donors' samples. This CDR3 reads CSATRGRQPQHF. The CDR3 DNA reads TGCAGTGCTACTCGGGGTCGCCAGCCCCAGCATTTT.